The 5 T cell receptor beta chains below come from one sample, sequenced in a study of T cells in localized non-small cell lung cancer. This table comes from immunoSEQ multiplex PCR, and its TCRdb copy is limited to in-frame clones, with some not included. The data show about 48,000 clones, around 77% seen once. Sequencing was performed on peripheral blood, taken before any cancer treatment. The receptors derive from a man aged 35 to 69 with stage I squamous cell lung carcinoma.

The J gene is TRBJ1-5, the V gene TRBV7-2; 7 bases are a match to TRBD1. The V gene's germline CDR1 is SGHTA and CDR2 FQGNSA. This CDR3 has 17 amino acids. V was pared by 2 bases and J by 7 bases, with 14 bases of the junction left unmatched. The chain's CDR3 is CASSLSVGQGGRQPQHF. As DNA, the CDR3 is TGTGCCAGCAGCTTATCGGTGGGCCAGGGGGGAAGACAGCCCCAGCATTTT. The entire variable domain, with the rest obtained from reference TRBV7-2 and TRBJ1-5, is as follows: GAGVSQSPSNKVTEKGKDVELRCDPISGHTALYWYRQSLGQGLEFLIYFQGNSAPDKSGLPSDRFSAERTGGSVSTLTIQRTQQEDSAVYLCASSLSVGQGGRQPQHFGDGTRLSIL.

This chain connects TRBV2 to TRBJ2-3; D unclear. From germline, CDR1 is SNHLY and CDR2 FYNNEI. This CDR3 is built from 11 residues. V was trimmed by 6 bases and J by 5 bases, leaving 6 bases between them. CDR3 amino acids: CASSLKDTQYF. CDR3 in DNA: TGTGCCAGCAGCCTAAAAGATACGCAGTATTTT.

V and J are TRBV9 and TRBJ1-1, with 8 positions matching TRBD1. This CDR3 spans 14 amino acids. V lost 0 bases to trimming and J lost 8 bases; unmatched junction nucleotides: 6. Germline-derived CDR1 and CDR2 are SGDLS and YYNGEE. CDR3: CASSVDGRDREAFF. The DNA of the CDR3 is TGTGCCAGCAGCGTAGATGGGCGGGACAGGGAAGCTTTCTTT. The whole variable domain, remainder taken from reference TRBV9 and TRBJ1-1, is DSGVTQTPKHLITATGQRVTLRCSPRSGDLSVYWYQQSLDQGLQFLIQYYNGEERAKGNILERFSAQQFPDLHSELNLSSLELGDSALYFCASSVDGRDREAFFGQGTRLTVV.

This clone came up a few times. The CDR3 DNA follows: TGTGCCAGCAGTTACGGGGAGACCAGCCAAGAGACCCAGTACTTC. Protein sequence: CASSYGETSQETQYF. The chain uses TRBV6-5 and TRBJ2-5; TRBD2 might be the D (5 bases). This CDR3 has 15 residues. V was clipped by 2 bases and J by 1 base, with 11 bases between them. Germline V lookup: CDR1 MNHEY, CDR2 SVGAGI.

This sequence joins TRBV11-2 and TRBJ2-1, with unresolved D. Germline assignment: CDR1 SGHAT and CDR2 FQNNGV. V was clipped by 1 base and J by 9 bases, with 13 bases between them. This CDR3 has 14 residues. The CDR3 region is CASSLVWGSTEQFF. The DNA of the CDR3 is TGTGCCAGCAGCTTAGTTTGGGGTTCGACTGAGCAGTTCTTC.